This T cell receptor beta chain emerged from a study of PD-1 blockade in classical Hodgkin lymphoma. The germline gives CDR1 SQVTM, CDR2 ANQGSEA. The CDR3 has 12 amino acids. Losses at the gene ends were 7 bases for V and 2 bases for J; bases not matched to a gene: 4. Time point described: cycle 4 day 1 (C4D1), after more than five weeks of nivolumab. All patients experienced relapse after autologous stem cell transplantation, and brentuximab vedotin exposure was variable. Magnetic negative selection was used to purify CD8+ T cells from thawed PBMCs. Sequencing used immunoSEQ multiplex PCR; TCRdb keeps in-frame clones, though not all of them. This table has around 15,000 clones, 89% appearing once.

The chain carries TRBV29-1 and TRBJ2-7, with 8 bases aligning to TRBD1. Sequencing used CD8+ T cells from blood, obtained before the fourth cycle of nivolumab. The TCR originated in a human donor with classical Hodgkin lymphoma. The CDR3 loop reads CSALGQAYEQYF. CDR3 sequence (DNA): TGCAGCGCCCTGGGACAGGCCTACGAGCAGTACTTC.